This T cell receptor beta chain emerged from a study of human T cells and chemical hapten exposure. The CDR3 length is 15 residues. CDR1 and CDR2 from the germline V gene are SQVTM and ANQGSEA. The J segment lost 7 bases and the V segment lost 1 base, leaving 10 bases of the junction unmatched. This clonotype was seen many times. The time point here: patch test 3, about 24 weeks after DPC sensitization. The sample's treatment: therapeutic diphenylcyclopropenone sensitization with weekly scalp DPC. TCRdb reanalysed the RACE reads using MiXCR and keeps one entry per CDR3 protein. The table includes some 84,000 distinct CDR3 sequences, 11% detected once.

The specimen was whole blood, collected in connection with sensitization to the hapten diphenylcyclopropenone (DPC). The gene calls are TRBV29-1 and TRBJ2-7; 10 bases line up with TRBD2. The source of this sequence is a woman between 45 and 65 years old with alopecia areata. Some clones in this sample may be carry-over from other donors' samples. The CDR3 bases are TGCAGCGTTGAAGGGGCTAGCGGGAGATTGGGTGAGCAGTACTTC. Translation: CSVEGASGRLGEQYF.